This TCR beta chain was documented in a study of beta chain features in type 1 diabetes (dated by TCRdb to 2016 to 2019). A note on the overall study: Patients and healthy donors did not differ in mean age, gender distribution, total cell number or subset yield. A total of approximately 110,000,000 sorted cells were examined across all samples, and a strong correlation was observed between cell number per subset and RNA yield. The study compared TCRB repertoires of sorted circulating CD4+ T cell subsets between recently diagnosed type 1 diabetes patients and matched healthy donors. Whereas all 28 donors provided naive and central memory subsets, regulatory and stem cell-like memory subsets were isolated from just 8 patients and about 8 healthy donors. The investigation overall reported the following: Naive, central memory and regulatory TCRB repertoires appeared to be more similar among patients than among healthy donors. Fewer insertions and more nucleotide deletions at VDJ recombination sites were observed in patients with type 1 diabetes, implying thymic rearrangement abnormalities. PCR may preferentially amplify shorter templates, but because patient and control samples were amplified and corrected together, any resulting skew would affect both groups equally. Sequencing cDNA rather than genomic DNA could over-represent highly expressing activated cells, although activation and CD3 levels did not differ between groups. Only small numbers of individuals were included in the HLA sub-analyses, which left unresolved whether HLA type had any influence on TCRB rearrangement. Type 1 diabetes patients showed a moderate but significant shortening of TCRB CDR3 length in all four CD4+ subsets.

This clone was detected a few times. Its recognized antigen is unknown. Base-call qualities are not available, and no considerably larger clone is one nucleotide away. Each donor gave one peripheral blood draw, roughly 0.12 L on average, collected into heparinised tubes. Naive, central memory, regulatory and stem cell-like memory CD4+ T cells were sorted on a BD FACSAria II using a panel including CD45RO, CCR7, CD25, CD127, CD95 and CD27. A purity above 98% was achieved for all sorted populations. PBMCs were separated immediately by Lymphoprep density gradient centrifugation and were stained directly, without being cultured. To minimize batch effects, samples were stained and sorted in pairs, one healthy donor with one patient per experiment. The germline ends are 9 bases apart after V is trimmed by 8 bases and J by 2 bases. From a lookup of the germline V gene, CDR1 and CDR2 are MDHEN and SYDVKM. Spanning cysteine to phenylalanine, the CDR3 consists of 12 amino acids. The sequence is cut down to CDR3 DNA, 36 bases in frame from base 1.

The High Capacity cDNA Reverse Transcription Kit was used to reverse transcribe all of the isolated RNA, meaning that expressed TCRB transcripts were what got sequenced. Naive, central memory and regulatory T cell samples underwent deep immunoSEQ sequencing, averaging around 3.9 million total reads per sample. Sorted cells were lysed in RLT buffer, and RNA was extracted using DNase-treated RNeasy Micro or Mini kits according to cell number. To prevent cross-contamination, every cell subset was processed on its own, while patient and healthy donor samples were processed together. The immunoSEQ multiplex PCR was used to amplify TCRB sequences from cDNA, yielding 87-bp fragments that span the CDR3 region. Sequencing of the amplicons was performed on the Illumina HiSeq platform. Per the source publication's procedure: Synthetic template baselines were used to correct PCR bias computationally, reads within Hamming distance 2 were collapsed together, and singletons that could not be merged were discarded. By aligning reads against IMGT, V, D and J genes, CDR3 length, and insertions or deletions at six rearrangement sites were assigned. Within each subset, clonotype counts were normalized to sorted cell number, after which true diversity and Gini coefficients were computed with the tcR R package. The overlap coefficient, calculated on TCRB nucleotide sequences, was used to measure repertoire sharing. Imported from immuneACCESS, the table was reduced by TCRdb to in-frame sequences with V and J called. These copies leave out some clones; in studies compared against another copy, an unresolved V gene accounts for under half, and the cause of the remainder is not known. The DNA was the basis for D and trimming; V, J and clone size are from that table. Recorded for this sample are approximately 170,000 clones; just over 9% of them occurred a single time. The biggest ten clones account for approximately 2.2% of the sample.

This clonotype originated in a woman aged 18-29 years in good health. Sequenced: central memory CD4+ T cells from blood. The sequence joins TRBV28 to TRBJ1-2; the D gene is perhaps TRBD1, on 5 matching bases. The CDR3 protein: CASGRGNYGYTF. The bases are TGTGCCAGCGGCCGGGGGAACTATGGCTACACCTTC.